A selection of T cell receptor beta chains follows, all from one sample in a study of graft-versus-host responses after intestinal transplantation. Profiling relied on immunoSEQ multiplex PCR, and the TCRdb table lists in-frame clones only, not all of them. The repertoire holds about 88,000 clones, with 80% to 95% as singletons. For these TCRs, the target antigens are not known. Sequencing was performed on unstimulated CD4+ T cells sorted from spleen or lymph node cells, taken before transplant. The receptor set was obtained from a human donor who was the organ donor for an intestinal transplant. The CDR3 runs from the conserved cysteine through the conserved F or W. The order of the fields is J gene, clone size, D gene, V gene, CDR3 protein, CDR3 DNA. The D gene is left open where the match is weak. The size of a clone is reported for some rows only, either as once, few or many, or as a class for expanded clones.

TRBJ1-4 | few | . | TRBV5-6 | CASSRNGEGYEKLFF | TGTGCCAGCAGCCGTAACGGGGAGGGCTATGAAAAACTGTTTTTT
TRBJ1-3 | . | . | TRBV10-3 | CAIGGSGNTIYF | TGTGCCATCGGGGGGAGCGGAAACACCATATATTTT
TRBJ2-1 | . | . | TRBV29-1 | CSTREWDNEQFF | TGCAGCACGAGGGAGTGGGACAATGAGCAGTTCTTC
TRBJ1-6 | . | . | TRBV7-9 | CASSFQVGARSPLHF | TGTGCCAGCAGCTTCCAGGTGGGGGCGCGCTCACCCCTCCACTTT
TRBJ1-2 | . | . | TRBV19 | CASSIAKNYGYTF | TGTGCCAGTAGTATAGCAAAAAACTATGGCTACACCTTC
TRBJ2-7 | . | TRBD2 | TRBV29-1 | CSVSGLAGYEQYF | TGCAGCGTTTCGGGTCTAGCGGGTTACGAGCAGTACTTC
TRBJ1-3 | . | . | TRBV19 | CASSFPGAGNTIYF | TGTGCCAGTAGTTTCCCAGGGGCCGGAAACACCATATATTTT
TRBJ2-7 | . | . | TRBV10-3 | CAISESGAALSYEQYF | TGTGCCATCAGTGAGTCGGGAGCGGCACTTTCCTACGAGCAGTACTTC
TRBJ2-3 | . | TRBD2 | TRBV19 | CASSISAGRTDTQYF | TGTGCCAGTAGTATTTCAGCGGGACGCACAGATACGCAGTATTTT
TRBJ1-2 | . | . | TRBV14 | CASSLVPGVNYGYTF | TGTGCCAGCAGCCTCGTCCCGGGAGTCAACTATGGCTACACCTTC
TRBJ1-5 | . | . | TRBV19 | CASRSLLIGNQPQHF | TGTGCCAGTAGAAGTTTACTAATCGGCAATCAGCCCCAGCATTTT
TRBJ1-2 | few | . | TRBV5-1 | CASSLAGGYGYTF | TGCGCCAGCAGCTTGGCCGGGGGGTATGGCTACACCTTC
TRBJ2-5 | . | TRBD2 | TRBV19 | CASSIRLAGGRETQYF | TGTGCCAGTAGTATACGACTAGCGGGGGGCAGGGAGACCCAGTACTTC
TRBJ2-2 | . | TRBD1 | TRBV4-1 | CASSQGRTGMAGELFF | TGCGCCAGCAGCCAGGGAAGGACAGGGATGGCCGGGGAGCTGTTTTTT
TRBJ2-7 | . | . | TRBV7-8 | CASSLSLGVGLLNF | TGTGCCAGCAGCTTAAGTCTGGGCGTTGGACTCCTTAACTTC
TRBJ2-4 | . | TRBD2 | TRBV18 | CASSPAGVLGNKNIQYF | TGTGCCAGCTCACCAGCGGGAGTTCTGGGAAACAAAAACATTCAGTACTTC
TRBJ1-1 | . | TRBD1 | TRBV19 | CASSIGQGGLYTEAFF | TGTGCCAGTAGTATAGGACAGGGCGGGTTATACACTGAAGCTTTCTTT
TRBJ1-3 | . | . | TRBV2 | CASSDKKPRSGNTIYF | TGCGCCAGCAGTGATAAGAAACCGCGATCTGGAAACACCATATATTTT
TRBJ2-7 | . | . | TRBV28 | CASSRQWEQYF | TGTGCCAGCAGCCGACAGTGGGAGCAGTACTTC
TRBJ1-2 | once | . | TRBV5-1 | CASTRDGGSGYTF | TGCGCCAGCACCCGAGACGGGGGGAGCGGCTACACCTTC
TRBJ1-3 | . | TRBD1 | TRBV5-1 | CASSLRQGSGNTIYF | TGCGCCAGCAGCTTGAGACAGGGCTCTGGAAACACCATATATTTT
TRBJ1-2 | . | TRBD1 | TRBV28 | CASSSIRNRGRIIQNYGYTF | TGTGCCAGCAGTTCAATCAGAAACAGGGGAAGAATCATCCAGAACTATGGCTACACCTTC